This T cell receptor (beta chain) was identified during a study of Graves' ophthalmopathy and Graves' hyperthyroidism. Whole-study findings and limits: Ophthalmopathy progression was predicted with around 71% sensitivity and about 74% specificity.

At least ten counts were recorded for this clonotype. Its antigen is unidentified. Clinicians diagnosed using symptoms, serum thyroxine, TRAb, thyroid ultrasound and orbital computed tomography. RNA transcripts served as template for amplifying TCR beta CDR3 sequences. After a first-round RT-PCR with HTBI primers, a second-round multiplex PCR was run. TCRdb re-analysed the multiplex PCR reads in MiXCR, keeping a single row per CDR3 protein. The table lists approximately 1.2 million distinct CDR3 sequences, about two fifths of them singletons. Trimming removed 3 bases from V and 0 bases from J; junction bases left unmatched: 3. The CDR3 is 15 residues long. CDR1 and CDR2 (germline): SEHNR, FQNEAQ (reference sequence).

The sequence came from an adult man with Graves' hyperthyroidism. The chain joins TRBV7-9 to TRBJ2-7, with 9 bases aligning to TRBD2. Sequencing was performed on peripheral blood or thyroid tissue (not recorded which). CDR3 sequence (DNA): TGTGCCAGCAGCTTCCAGCGGGGGGCCTCCTACGAGCAGTACTTC. Translated: CASSFQRGASYEQYF.